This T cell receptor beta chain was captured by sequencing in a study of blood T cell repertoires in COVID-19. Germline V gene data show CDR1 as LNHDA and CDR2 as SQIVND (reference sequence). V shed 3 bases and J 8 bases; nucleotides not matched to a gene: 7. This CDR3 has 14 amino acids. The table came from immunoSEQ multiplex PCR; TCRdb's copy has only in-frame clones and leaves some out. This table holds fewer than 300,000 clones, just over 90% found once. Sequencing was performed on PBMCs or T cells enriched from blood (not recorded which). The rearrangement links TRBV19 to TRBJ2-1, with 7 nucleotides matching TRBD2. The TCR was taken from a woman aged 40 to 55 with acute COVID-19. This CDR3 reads CASSIERGGDEQFF. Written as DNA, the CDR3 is TGTGCCAGTAGTATCGAGCGGGGAGGGGATGAGCAGTTCTTC.